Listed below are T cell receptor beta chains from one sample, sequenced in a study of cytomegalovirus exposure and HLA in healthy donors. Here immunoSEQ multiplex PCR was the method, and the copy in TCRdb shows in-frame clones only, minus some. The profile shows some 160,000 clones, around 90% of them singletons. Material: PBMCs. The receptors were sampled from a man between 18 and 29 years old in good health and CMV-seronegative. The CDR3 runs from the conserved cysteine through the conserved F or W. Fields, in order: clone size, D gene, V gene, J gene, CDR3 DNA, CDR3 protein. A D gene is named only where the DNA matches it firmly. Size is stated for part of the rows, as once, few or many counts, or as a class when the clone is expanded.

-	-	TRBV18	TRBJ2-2	TGTGCCAGCTCACCACCCAGCGACGTCACGGGCACCGGGGAGCTGTTTTTT	CASSPPSDVTGTGELFF
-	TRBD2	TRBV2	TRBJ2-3	TGTGCCAGCAGGGCGGGAGGCCTGGCAGATACGCAGTATTTT	CASRAGGLADTQYF
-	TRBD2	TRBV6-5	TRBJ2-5	TGTGCCAGCAGTTTGATAGCGGGGGGGCCAGAGACCCAGTACTTC	CASSLIAGGPETQYF
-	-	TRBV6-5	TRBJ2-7	TGTGCCAGCAGGTTAGCCTCGAGGATTTACGAGCAGTACTTC	CASRLASRIYEQYF
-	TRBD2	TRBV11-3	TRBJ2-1	TGTGCCAGCAGCGCCTTGACTAGCGGAAGCGGAAGGAATGAGCAGTTCTTC	CASSALTSGSGRNEQFF
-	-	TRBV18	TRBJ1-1	TGTGCCAGCTCCCGCGCGTATCTTGGTGGAGGAAAGACTGAAGCTTTCTTT	CASSRAYLGGGKTEAFF
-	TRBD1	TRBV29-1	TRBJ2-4	TGCAGCGGGGACAGGGGAAACATTCAGTACTTC	CSGDRGNIQYF
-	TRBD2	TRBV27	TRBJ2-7	TGTGCCAGCAGTTACCGGCGGGAGGCCTACGAGCAGTACTTC	CASSYRREAYEQYF
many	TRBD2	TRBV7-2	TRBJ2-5	TGTGCCAGCAGCTTAGGGCGGGGGGGCCTACAGACCCAGTACTTC	CASSLGRGGLQTQYF
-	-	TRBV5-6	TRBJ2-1	TGTGCCAGCAGCTTGGTCCACGGGGCCTACAATGAGCAGTTCTTC	CASSLVHGAYNEQFF
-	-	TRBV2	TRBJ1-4	TGTGCCAGCAGTGAAGTCTCAGGGGTTGGAGAAAAACTGTTTTTT	CASSEVSGVGEKLFF
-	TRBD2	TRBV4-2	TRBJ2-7	TGTGCCAGCAGCCCCAGGGAGGGAGCGGGGGAGCAGTACTTC	CASSPREGAGEQYF
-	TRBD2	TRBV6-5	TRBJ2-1	TGTGCCAGCAGTTACTCGAGGCCGGGGACTAGCCATGAGCAGTTCTTC	CASSYSRPGTSHEQFF
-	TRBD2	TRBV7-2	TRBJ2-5	TGTGCCAGCAGCCCCCCGGGAGGCGGGCAAGAGACCCAGTACTTC	CASSPPGGGQETQYF
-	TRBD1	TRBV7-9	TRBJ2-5	TGTGCCAGCAGCTCACAGGGGACCCTTTCACAAGAGACCCAGTACTTC	CASSSQGTLSQETQYF
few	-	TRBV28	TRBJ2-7	TGTGCCAGCAGTTTCTACGAAGACTCCTACGAGCAGTACTTC	CASSFYEDSYEQYF
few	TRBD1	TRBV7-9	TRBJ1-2	TGTGCCAGCAGCTTAGGACAGGGCTATGGCTACACCTTC	CASSLGQGYGYTF
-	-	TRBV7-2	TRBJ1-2	TGTGCCAGCAGCTTAGGGGAGGGGGTCGGTGCGCGCTACACCTTC	CASSLGEGVGARYTF
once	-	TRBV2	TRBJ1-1	TGTGCCAGCAACCAAAGGGCAGGACATGAAGCTTTCTTT	CASNQRAGHEAFF
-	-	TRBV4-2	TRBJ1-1	TGTGCCAGCAGCCAAGGACAGCCGATGAACACTGAAGCTTTCTTT	CASSQGQPMNTEAFF
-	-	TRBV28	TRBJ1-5	TGTGCCAGCAGTGGTGGAGGCCGGAACAATCAGCCCCAGCATTTT	CASSGGGRNNQPQHF
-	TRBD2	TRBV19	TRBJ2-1	TGTGCCAGTAGTATTCTAGCGGAGGCCACCTACAATGAGCAGTTCTTC	CASSILAEATYNEQFF
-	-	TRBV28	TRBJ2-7	TGTGCCAGCAAGGCGGGCCCTCGCCCCTACGAGCAGTACTTC	CASKAGPRPYEQYF
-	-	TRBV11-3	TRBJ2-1	TGTGCCAGCAGCGCCGACGGGGGTGAGCAGTTCTTC	CASSADGGEQFF
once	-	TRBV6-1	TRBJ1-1	TGTGCCAGCAGTGAAGGAGTCGCCACTGAAGCTTTCTTT	CASSEGVATEAFF
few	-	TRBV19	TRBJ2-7	TGTGCCAGTAGTGCGGGATCGGCCTACGAGCAGTACTTC	CASSAGSAYEQYF
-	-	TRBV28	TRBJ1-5	TGTGCCAGCCGGTCGGTACAGGGAGTTAGCAATCAGCCCCAGCATTTT	CASRSVQGVSNQPQHF
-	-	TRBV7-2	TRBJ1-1	TGTGCCAGCAGCCCGGTTGGGAGGGCGGGTACTGAAGCTTTCTTT	CASSPVGRAGTEAFF
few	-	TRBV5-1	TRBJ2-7	TGCGCCAGCGGTTGGGGAGAGGACGAGCAGTACTTC	CASGWGEDEQYF
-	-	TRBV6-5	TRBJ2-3	TGTGCCAGCAGCCCAGGGTGGGATACGCAGTATTTT	CASSPGWDTQYF
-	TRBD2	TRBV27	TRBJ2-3	TGTGCCAGCAGTTCTAGCGGGAGAACAGATACGCAGTATTTT	CASSSSGRTDTQYF
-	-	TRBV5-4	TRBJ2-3	TGTGCCAGCAGCTTGGATAGCGGCGATACGCAGTATTTT	CASSLDSGDTQYF
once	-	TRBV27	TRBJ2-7	TGTGCCAGCAGGTCCGGGATAGATTACGAGCAGTACTTC	CASRSGIDYEQYF
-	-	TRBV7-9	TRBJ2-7	TGTGCCAGCAGCCCGGGTAGCTACGAGCAGTACTTC	CASSPGSYEQYF
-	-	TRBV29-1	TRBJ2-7	TGCAGCGTTGAGGGCCCGGACTCCTACGAGCAGTACTTC	CSVEGPDSYEQYF